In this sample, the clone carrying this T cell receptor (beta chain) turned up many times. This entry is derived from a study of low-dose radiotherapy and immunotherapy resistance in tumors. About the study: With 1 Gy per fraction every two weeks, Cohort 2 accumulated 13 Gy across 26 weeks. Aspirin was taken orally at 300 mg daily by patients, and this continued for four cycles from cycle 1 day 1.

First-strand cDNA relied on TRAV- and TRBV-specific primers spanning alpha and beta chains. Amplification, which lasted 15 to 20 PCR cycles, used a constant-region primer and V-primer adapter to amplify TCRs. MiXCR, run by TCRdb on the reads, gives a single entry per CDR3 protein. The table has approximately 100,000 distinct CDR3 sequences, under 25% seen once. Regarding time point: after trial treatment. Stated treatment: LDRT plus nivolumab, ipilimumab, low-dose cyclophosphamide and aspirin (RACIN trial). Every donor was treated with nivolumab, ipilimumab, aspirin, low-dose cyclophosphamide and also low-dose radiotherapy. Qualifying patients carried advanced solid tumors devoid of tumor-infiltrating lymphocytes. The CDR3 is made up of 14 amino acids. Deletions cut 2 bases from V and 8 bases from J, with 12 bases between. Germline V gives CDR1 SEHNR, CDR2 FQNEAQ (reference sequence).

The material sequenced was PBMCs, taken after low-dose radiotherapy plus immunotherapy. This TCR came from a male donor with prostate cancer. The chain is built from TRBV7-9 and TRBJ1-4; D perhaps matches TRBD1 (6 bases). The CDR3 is CASSLFGGLEKLFF. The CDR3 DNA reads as TGTGCCAGCAGCTTATTCGGGGGCCTCGAAAAACTGTTTTTT. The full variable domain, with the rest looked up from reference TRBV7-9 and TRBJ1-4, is DTGVSQNPRHKITKRGQNVTFRCDPISEHNRLYWYRQTLGQGPEFLTYFQNEAQLEKSRLLSDRFSAERPKGSFSTLEIQRTEQGDSAMYLCASSLFGGLEKLFFGSGTQLSVL.